A single sample gave rise to the 29 T cell receptor beta chains below, sequenced in a study of T cell repertoires in cytomegalovirus infection. TCRdb reprocessed the reads via MiXCR and lists one record per CDR3 protein. The data contain approximately 250,000 distinct CDR3 sequences, over 20% of them singletons. Sequencing input: CD8+ T cells from PBMCs. All receptors derive from a human donor in good health (CMV status not recorded). Some clones in this sample may be carry-over from other donors' samples.

This clonotype was observed a few times. The V gene is TRBV5-1, the J gene TRBJ2-7; tentative D call: TRBD2 (6 bases). There are 14 residues in the CDR3. Germline values: CDR1 SGHRS, CDR2 YFSETQ. V lost 4 bases and J 1 base, leaving 12 bases between the germline ends. DNA of the CDR3: TGCGCCAGCAGCGCCTACGGGGGATCCTACGAGCAGTACTTC. Its translation is CASSAYGGSYEQYF.

This clonotype occurred many times. The chain has TRBV7-9 and TRBJ1-1; D unresolved. The V end was cut by 5 bases, the J end by 5 bases, with 9 bases between. CDR3 length: 12 residues. Germline CDR1 SEHNR, CDR2 FQNEAQ (reference sequence). The CDR3 sequence is CASSGQATEAFF. CDR3 coding DNA: TGTGCCAGCAGCGGGCAGGCAACTGAAGCTTTCTTT. The full variable domain, with the rest looked up from reference TRBV7-9 and TRBJ1-1, is DTGVSQNPRHKITKRGQNVTFRCDPISEHNRLYWYRQTLGQGPEFLTYFQNEAQLEKSRLLSDRFSAERPKGSFSTLEIQRTEQGDSAMYLCASSGQATEAFFGQGTRLTVV.

CDR3 coding DNA: TGTGCCAGCAGCTCAGAACCTTTTGGCAGGAGCCCCTACGAGCAGTACTTC. Protein: CASSSEPFGRSPYEQYF. The V call is TRBV5-6, the J call TRBJ2-7; D is uncertain. V was trimmed by 3 bases and J by 2 bases, leaving 21 bases between them. CDR3 length equals 17 residues. Germline assignment: CDR1 SGHDT and CDR2 YYEEEE.

This clonotype has only one observation. V and J are TRBV4-2 and TRBJ1-5; D is unresolved. With 0 bases removed from V and 4 bases from J, the gap between germline ends came to 10 bases. The CDR3 has 15 residues. Germline V gives CDR1 LGHNA, CDR2 YNFKEQ. The CDR3: CASSQDLLGNQPQHF. The CDR3 coding sequence is TGTGCCAGCAGCCAAGATCTATTAGGGAATCAGCCCCAGCATTTT.

This clonotype is large in the sample. The chain combines TRBV27 with TRBJ2-7; TRBD2 matches at 8 bases. Germline V gives CDR1 MNHEY, CDR2 SMNVEV (reference sequence). The ends lost 5 bases at V and 5 bases at J; junction bases unmatched: 11. The CDR3 totals 15 residues. The CDR3 DNA sequence: TGTGCCAGCAGTGGATCGGAGCGGGGGATGAACGAGCAGTACTTC. It encodes CASSGSERGMNEQYF.

CDR3 DNA: TGCGCCAGCAGCACTCACGCCCAAGAGACCCAGTACTTC. Protein: CASSTHAQETQYF. V usage is TRBV5-1 and J usage is TRBJ2-5, with no clear D. The V end lost 4 bases, the J end lost 1 base, and 8 bases lay between the germline ends. The CDR3 contains 13 residues. Germline CDR1 and CDR2: SGHRS and YFSETQ.

This clonotype was counted at least ten times. The rearrangement links TRBV7-8 to TRBJ1-1; D may be TRBD1 (5 bases). CDR1 is SGHVS and CDR2 is FQNEAQ in the germline V gene. The CDR3 spans 14 residues. V lost 6 bases to trimming and J lost 7 bases, with 18 bases between them. This CDR3 reads CASSSQGSKGEAFF. CDR3 nucleotides: TGTGCCAGCAGTTCCCAGGGATCTAAGGGTGAAGCTTTCTTT.

This sequence joins TRBV25-1 and TRBJ1-1; D might be TRBD1 (5 bases). The ends were cut back, 4 bases at V and 4 bases at J, with 13 bases in the middle. The CDR3 consists of 14 residues. Germline V CDR1 and CDR2: MGHDK, SYGVNS. CDR3 residues: CASSGDGGGTEAFF. In DNA form, the CDR3 reads TGTGCCAGCAGTGGGGACGGGGGGGGCACTGAAGCTTTCTTT.

The table lists this clonotype with many counts. This chain links TRBV28 with TRBJ2-3; 7 bases line up with TRBD2. V was clipped by 5 bases and J by 0 bases; unmatched bases: 11. Germline V gene lookup returns CDR1 MDHEN and CDR2 SYDVKM. The CDR3 runs 17 residues. The CDR3, as DNA: TGTGCCAGCAGTACTTCTTGGGCTAGCGGTAGCACAGATACGCAGTATTTT. Translation gives CASSTSWASGSTDTQYF. The full variable domain, with the rest looked up from reference TRBV28 and TRBJ2-3, is DVKVTQSSRYLVKRTGEKVFLECVQDMDHENMFWYRQDPGLGLRLIYFSYDVKMKEKGDIPEGYSVSREKKERFSLILESASTNQTSMYLCASSTSWASGSTDTQYFGPGTRLTVL.

This clonotype was found a few times. Written as DNA, the CDR3 is TGTGCCAGCAGCTTAGATGTTAGGCAGCTAAGTGGAAACACCATATATTTT. Protein sequence: CASSLDVRQLSGNTIYF. The genes are TRBV7-2 and TRBJ1-3; D not resolved. V lost 1 base to trimming and J lost 3 bases, with 16 bases between them. The CDR3 loop spans 17 amino acids. Per the germline V gene, CDR1 is SGHTA and CDR2 is FQGNSA.

The chain has TRBV7-6 and TRBJ2-7; D gene unclear. Germline V lookup: CDR1 SGHVS, CDR2 FNYEAQ. The CDR3 has 17 amino acids. Trimming left V 1 base short and J 2 bases short, with 18 bases between. The chain's CDR3 is CASSLVSSVKVTYEQYF. As DNA, the CDR3 is TGTGCCAGCAGCTTAGTATCATCGGTAAAGGTAACCTACGAGCAGTACTTC.

This clonotype was counted at least ten times. The chain carries TRBV7-8 and TRBJ1-1; possibly TRBD1 for D (6 bases). The V and J ends lost 1 base and 3 bases respectively, with 9 bases between them. Germline V lookup: CDR1 SGHVS, CDR2 FQNEAQ. The CDR3 runs to 14 residues. For the CDR3, the DNA is TGTGCCAGCAGCTTAGGGCAGGGGCACACTGAAGCTTTCTTT. Amino acid sequence: CASSLGQGHTEAFF.

This clonotype has only a few counts. The chain joins TRBV7-9 to TRBJ1-1; TRBD1 aligns across 8 bases. Losses at the gene ends were 0 bases for V and 5 bases for J; bases not matched to a gene: 8. The CDR3 extends over 16 amino acids. CDR1 and CDR2 (germline): SEHNR, FQNEAQ (reference sequence). As DNA, the CDR3 is TGTGCCAGCAGCTTAGCAAGGACAGGGTCACATACTGAAGCTTTCTTT. It is translated as CASSLARTGSHTEAFF.

This clonotype was recorded at least ten times. This sequence joins TRBV6-2 or TRBV6-3 and TRBJ2-5; D remains ambiguous. CDR3 length: 14 amino acids. Germline V gives CDR1 MNHEY, CDR2 SVGEGT. V lost 2 bases and J 2 bases, leaving 9 bases between the germline ends. In nucleotides, the CDR3 is TGTGCCAGCAGTTACAGTGGGAAACAAGAGACCCAGTACTTC. Encoded protein: CASSYSGKQETQYF.

This clonotype was seen a few times. The chain couples TRBV23-1 to TRBJ2-7, with TRBD2 identical over 11 bases. TRBV23-1 is annotated as an ORF whose role is uncertain. The CDR3 has 16 amino acids. The V gene end was trimmed by 8 bases and the J gene end by 6 bases; junction bases not matched to a gene: 15. This chain's CDR3 is CASSPSSGGFLREQYF. DNA of the CDR3: TGCGCCAGCTCACCGTCTAGCGGGGGGTTTCTACGCGAGCAGTACTTC.

This clonotype was recorded a few times. The CDR3 is CASSPPRVPNNEQFF. The CDR3 coding sequence is TGTGCCAGCAGCCCCCCTCGCGTCCCAAACAATGAGCAGTTCTTC. The V call is TRBV7-9, the J call TRBJ2-1; D is unclear. The CDR3 spans 15 residues. V was trimmed by 5 bases and J by 5 bases, leaving 16 bases between them. Germline CDR1 and CDR2: SEHNR and FQNEAQ (reference sequence).

Written as DNA, the CDR3 is TGCAGTGCTAGAGTTGGGGGCTCCGAGCAGTACTTC. Translating it yields CSARVGGSEQYF. The V and J genes are TRBV20-1 and TRBJ2-7; weak D call: TRBD1 (6 bases). CDR1 is DFQATT and CDR2 is SNEGSKA in the germline V gene (reference sequence). V dropped 1 base and J dropped 6 bases, with 10 bases sitting between them. The CDR3 has 12 residues.

In its sample, this clonotype was seen a few times. The V and J genes are TRBV6-4 and TRBJ2-2; D is perhaps TRBD2 (6 bases). The CDR3 sequence is 14 residues long. Germline CDR1 and CDR2: MRHNA and SNTAGT. V was trimmed by 6 bases and J by 3 bases, leaving 11 bases between them. CDR3 in amino acids: CASRGTSHTGELFF. The CDR3 coding sequence is TGTGCCAGCAGAGGGACTTCACACACCGGGGAGCTGTTTTTT.

The chain recombines TRBV4-1 with TRBJ2-1; the D is unclear. Between the trimmed V and J ends, which lost 2 bases and 7 bases, there was a span of 6 bases. The CDR3 is made up of 12 amino acids. Germline CDR1 and CDR2: MGHRA and YSYEKL. The DNA of the CDR3 is TGCGCCAGCAGCCAATGGGGTAATGAGCAGTTCTTC. This gives the protein CASSQWGNEQFF.

This chain uses TRBV11-2 with TRBJ2-7, with D unresolved. This CDR3 comprises 13 residues. CDR1 is SGHAT, CDR2 FQNNGV, per germline. With 4 bases removed from V and 9 bases from J, the gap between germline ends came to 16 bases. This CDR3 reads CASSSFFPLGQYF. CDR3 nucleotides: TGTGCCAGCAGCTCATTTTTCCCCCTGGGGCAGTACTTC.

This clonotype was observed a handful of times. The rearrangement joins TRBV20-1 to TRBJ1-2; 7 bases align to TRBD1. The J segment lost 8 bases and the V segment lost 6 bases, leaving 9 bases of the junction unmatched. The CDR3 extends over 12 amino acids. Germline-derived CDR1 and CDR2 are DFQATT and SNEGSKA (reference sequence). In nucleotides, the CDR3 is TGCAGTGCCGCGAAGGGGGCGTTAGGCTACACCTTC. Encoded protein: CSAAKGALGYTF.

This clonotype has ten or more counts. The chain links TRBV7-2 to TRBJ2-7; D is possibly TRBD2 (6 bases). Germline lookup yields CDR1 SGHTA and CDR2 FQGNSA. Trimming pared 5 bases from V and 3 bases from J, leaving 14 bases between. The CDR3 runs 14 residues. DNA of the CDR3: TGTGCCAGCAGCCCATGGGGAGGTAACTACGAGCAGTACTTC. Translated: CASSPWGGNYEQYF. Looking up the rest from reference TRBV7-2 and TRBJ2-7 gives the full variable domain: GAGVSQSPSNKVTEKGKDVELRCDPISGHTALYWYRQSLGQGLEFLIYFQGNSAPDKSGLPSDRFSAERTGGSVSTLTIQRTQQEDSAVYLCASSPWGGNYEQYFGPGTRLTVT.

This clonotype was seen more than once but under ten times. J is TRBJ1-2 and V is TRBV6-5; 11 bases line up with TRBD1. The CDR3 extends over 16 amino acids. From germline, CDR1 is MNHEY and CDR2 SVGAGI. J gave up 8 bases and V 0 bases, and 8 bases lay outside the gene matches. In DNA, the CDR3 is TGTGCCAGCAGTTACTCGAGAGGACAGGGGGCTTGGGGCTACACCTTC. Translating gives CASSYSRGQGAWGYTF.

Ten or more counts support this clonotype. The rearrangement joins TRBV2 to TRBJ1-2, with no clear D. Germline CDR1 reads SNHLY; CDR2 reads FYNNEI. Between the trimmed V and J ends, which lost 7 bases and 8 bases, there was a span of 11 bases. The CDR3 length is 11 residues. CDR3 residues: CASTEEGGYTF. Here the CDR3 DNA reads TGTGCCAGCACCGAGGAGGGAGGCTACACCTTC.

In this sample, this clonotype turned up many times. This chain joins TRBV28 and TRBJ2-3; 8 nucleotides match TRBD1. The junction had 7 bases not matched to a gene; V was cut back by 4 bases and J by 4 bases. This CDR3 contains 15 residues. Germline CDR1 MDHEN, CDR2 SYDVKM. The CDR3 region has the DNA TGTGCCAGCAGTTCTGGACAGGGACACGCAGATACGCAGTATTTT. Its protein is CASSSGQGHADTQYF.

This chain links TRBV7-8 with TRBJ1-1; 7 bases line up with TRBD1. The ends lost 1 base at V and 7 bases at J; junction bases unmatched: 6. Germline CDR1 SGHVS, CDR2 FQNEAQ. This CDR3 contains 14 residues. The CDR3 region has the DNA TGTGCCAGCAGCTTAGGGGGACAGCTCTTTGAAGCTTTCTTT. Its translation is CASSLGGQLFEAFF.

This chain uses TRBV28 with TRBJ1-4, with D possibly matching TRBD1 (6 bases). CDR1 MDHEN and CDR2 SYDVKM come from the germline V gene. This CDR3 region has 12 residues. Trimming left V 5 bases short and J 8 bases short, with 9 bases between. The CDR3: CASSTGNEKLFF. CDR3 coding DNA: TGTGCCAGCAGTACAGGGAACGAAAAACTGTTTTTT.

The chain has TRBV20-1 and TRBJ1-2; 7 positions match TRBD1. Trimming removed 1 base from V and 6 bases from J; junction bases left unmatched: 8. Per germline, CDR1 DFQATT and CDR2 SNEGSKA (reference sequence). This CDR3 is built from 14 residues. CDR3 DNA sequence: TGCAGTGCTAGAGCGCAGACAGGGTTGGATGGCTACACCTTC. This translates into CSARAQTGLDGYTF.

The chain recombines TRBV7-9 with TRBJ2-1, with D perhaps TRBD2 (5 bases). In germline, CDR1 is SEHNR, CDR2 FQNEAQ (reference sequence). The CDR3 totals 14 residues. V was cut by 1 base and J by 6 bases, with 10 bases left in between. CDR3 nucleotide sequence: TGTGCCAGCAGCTTAGGAGGGCCAGGCAATGAGCAGTTCTTC. It yields the protein CASSLGGPGNEQFF.